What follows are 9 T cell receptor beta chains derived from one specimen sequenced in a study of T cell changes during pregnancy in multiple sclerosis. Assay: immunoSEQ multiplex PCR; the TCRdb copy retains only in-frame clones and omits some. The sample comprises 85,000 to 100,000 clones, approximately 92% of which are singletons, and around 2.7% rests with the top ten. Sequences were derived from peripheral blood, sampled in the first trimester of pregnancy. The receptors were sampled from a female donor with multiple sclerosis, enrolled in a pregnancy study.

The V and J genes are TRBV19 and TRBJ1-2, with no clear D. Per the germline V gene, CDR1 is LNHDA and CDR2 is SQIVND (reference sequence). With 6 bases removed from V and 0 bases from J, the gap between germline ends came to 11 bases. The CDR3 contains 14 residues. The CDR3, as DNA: TGTGCCAGTAGAGAGACTGCAACTAACTATGGCTACACCTTC. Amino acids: CASRETATNYGYTF.

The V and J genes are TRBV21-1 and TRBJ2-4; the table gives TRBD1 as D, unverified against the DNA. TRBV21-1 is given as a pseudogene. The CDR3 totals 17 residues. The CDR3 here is CASSKVGAGEAKNIQYF. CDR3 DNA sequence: TGTGCCAGCAGCAAAGTCGGAGCAGGGGAGGCCAAAAACATTCAGTACTTC.

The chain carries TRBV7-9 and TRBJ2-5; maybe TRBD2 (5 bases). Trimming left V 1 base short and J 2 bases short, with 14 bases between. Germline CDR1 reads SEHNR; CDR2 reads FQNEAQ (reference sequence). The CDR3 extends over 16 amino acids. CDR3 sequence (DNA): TGTGCCAGCAGCTTAGAGAGGGTAGGACGGCAAGAGACCCAGTACTTC. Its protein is CASSLERVGRQETQYF.

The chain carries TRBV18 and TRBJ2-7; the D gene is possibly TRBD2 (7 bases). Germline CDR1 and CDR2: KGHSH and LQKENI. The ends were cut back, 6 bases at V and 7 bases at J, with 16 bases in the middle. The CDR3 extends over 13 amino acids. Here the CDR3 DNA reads TGTGCCAGCTCCCTCGCGGGGGCTGGTGAGCAGTACTTC. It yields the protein CASSLAGAGEQYF. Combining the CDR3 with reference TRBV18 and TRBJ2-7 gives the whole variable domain NAGVMQNPRHLVRRRGQEARLRCSPMKGHSHVYWYRQLPEEGLKFMVYLQKENIIDESGMPKERFSAEFPKEGPSILRIQQVVRGDSAAYFCASSLAGAGEQYFGPGTRLTVT.

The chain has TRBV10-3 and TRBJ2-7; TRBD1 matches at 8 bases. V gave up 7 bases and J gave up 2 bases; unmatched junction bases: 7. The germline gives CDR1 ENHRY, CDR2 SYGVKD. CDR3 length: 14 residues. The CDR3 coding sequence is TGTGCCATCAAGGAGGACAGGGCCACCTACGAGCAGTACTTC. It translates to CAIKEDRATYEQYF.

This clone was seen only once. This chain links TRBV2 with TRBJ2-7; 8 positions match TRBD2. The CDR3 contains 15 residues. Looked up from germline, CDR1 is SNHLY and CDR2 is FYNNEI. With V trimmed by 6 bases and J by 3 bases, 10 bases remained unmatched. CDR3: CASSEEGLDGYEQYF. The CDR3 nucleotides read TGTGCCAGCAGCGAGGAGGGACTAGACGGCTACGAGCAGTACTTC. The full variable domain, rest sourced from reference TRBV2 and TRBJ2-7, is EPEVTQTPSHQVTQMGQEVILRCVPISNHLYFYWYRQILGQKVEFLVSFYNNEISEKSEIFDDQFSVERPDGSNFTLKIRSTKLEDSAMYFCASSEEGLDGYEQYFGPGTRLTVT.

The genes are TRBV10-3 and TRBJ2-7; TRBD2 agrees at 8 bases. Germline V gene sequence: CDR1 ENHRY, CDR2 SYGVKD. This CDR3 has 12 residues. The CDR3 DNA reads TGTGCAGCGGCGGGAGGCCCCTACGAGCAGTACTTC. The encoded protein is CAAAGGPYEQYF.

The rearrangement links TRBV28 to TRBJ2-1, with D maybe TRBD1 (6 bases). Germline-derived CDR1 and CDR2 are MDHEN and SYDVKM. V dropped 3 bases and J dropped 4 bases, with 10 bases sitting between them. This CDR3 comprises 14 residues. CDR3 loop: CASSFGQFYNEQFF. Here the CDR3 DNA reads TGTGCCAGCAGTTTTGGACAGTTTTACAATGAGCAGTTCTTC.

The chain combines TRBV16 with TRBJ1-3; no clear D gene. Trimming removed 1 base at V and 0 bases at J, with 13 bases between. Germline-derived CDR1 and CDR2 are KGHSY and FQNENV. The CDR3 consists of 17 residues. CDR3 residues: CASSQLIDTSSGNTIYF. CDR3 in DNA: TGTGCCAGCAGCCAATTGATCGATACGAGCTCTGGAAACACCATATATTTT.